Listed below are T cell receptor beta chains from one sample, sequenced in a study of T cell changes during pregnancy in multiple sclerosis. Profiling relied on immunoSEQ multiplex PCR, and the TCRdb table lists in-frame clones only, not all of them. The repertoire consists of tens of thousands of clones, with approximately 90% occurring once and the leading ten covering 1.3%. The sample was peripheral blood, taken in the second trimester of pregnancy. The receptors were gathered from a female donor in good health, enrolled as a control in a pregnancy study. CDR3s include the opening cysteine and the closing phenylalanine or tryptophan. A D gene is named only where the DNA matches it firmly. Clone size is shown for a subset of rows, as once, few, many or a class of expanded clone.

CDR3 protein: CASSPGTQPNSQETQYF
CDR3 DNA: TGTGCCAGCAGCCCAGGGACACAACCTAACTCACAAGAGACCCAGTACTTC
J gene: TRBJ2-5
clone size: -
V gene: TRBV9
D gene: -

CDR3 protein: CASNLQGSSNQPQHF
CDR3 DNA: TGTGCCAGCAACTTACAGGGAAGTAGCAATCAGCCCCAGCATTTT
J gene: TRBJ1-5
clone size: -
V gene: TRBV2
D gene: -

CDR3 protein: CASSIYSGMGTEAFF
CDR3 DNA: TGTGCCAGTAGTATCTATTCAGGGATGGGAACTGAAGCTTTCTTT
J gene: TRBJ1-1
clone size: -
V gene: TRBV19
D gene: -

CDR3 protein: CASSTRQGLSYEQYF
CDR3 DNA: TGTGCCAGCAGTACCCGACAGGGTCTCTCCTACGAGCAGTACTTC
J gene: TRBJ2-7
clone size: -
V gene: TRBV6-5
D gene: TRBD1

CDR3 protein: CAISDPGLAGDNEQFF
CDR3 DNA: TGTGCCATCAGCGACCCCGGACTAGCGGGAGACAATGAGCAGTTCTTC
J gene: TRBJ2-1
clone size: -
V gene: TRBV10-3
D gene: TRBD2

CDR3 protein: CASSLSQGYGYTF
CDR3 DNA: TGTGCCAGCAGTTTATCCCAGGGCTATGGCTACACCTTC
J gene: TRBJ1-2
clone size: -
V gene: TRBV28
D gene: -

CDR3 protein: CASSESGEQYF
CDR3 DNA: TGTGCCAGCAGTGAATCCGGTGAGCAGTACTTC
J gene: TRBJ2-5
clone size: -
V gene: TRBV25-1
D gene: -

CDR3 protein: CASSQGQGEGANVLTF
CDR3 DNA: TGCGCCAGCAGCCAAGGGCAGGGGGAAGGGGCCAACGTCCTGACTTTC
J gene: TRBJ2-6
clone size: -
V gene: TRBV4-1
D gene: TRBD1

CDR3 protein: CASSQAAGQYATEAFF
CDR3 DNA: TGTGCCAGCAGCCAGGCTGCGGGACAGTATGCGACTGAAGCTTTCTTT
J gene: TRBJ1-1
clone size: -
V gene: TRBV14
D gene: TRBD1

CDR3 protein: CASSLGSNQPQHF
CDR3 DNA: TGTGCCAGCAGTTTAGGCAGCAATCAGCCCCAGCATTTT
J gene: TRBJ1-5
clone size: -
V gene: TRBV27
D gene: -

CDR3 protein: CASSSTQGGKGNIQYF
CDR3 DNA: TGTGCCAGCAGTTCCACACAGGGGGGCAAGGGAAACATTCAGTACTTC
J gene: TRBJ2-4
clone size: -
V gene: TRBV6-6
D gene: TRBD1

CDR3 protein: CASSLQNSGNTIYF
CDR3 DNA: TGTGCCAGCAGTCTCCAGAACTCTGGAAACACCATATATTTT
J gene: TRBJ1-3
clone size: -
V gene: TRBV28
D gene: -

CDR3 protein: CSASMNTEAFF
CDR3 DNA: TGCAGTGCTAGTATGAACACTGAAGCTTTCTTT
J gene: TRBJ1-1
clone size: -
V gene: TRBV20-1
D gene: -

CDR3 protein: CASQTCSSGANVLTF
CDR3 DNA: TGTGCAAGTCAGACTTGCAGCTCTGGGGCCAACGTCCTGACTTTC
J gene: TRBJ2-6
clone size: -
V gene: TRBV12-2
D gene: -

CDR3 protein: CASSLAELSPGGQYF
CDR3 DNA: TGTGCCAGCAGCTTAGCCGAGTTATCCCCTGGAGGGCAGTACTTC
J gene: TRBJ2-7
clone size: once
V gene: TRBV7-9
D gene: -

CDR3 protein: CSVEAGRGQNTEAFF
CDR3 DNA: TGCAGCGTTGAAGCTGGCAGGGGCCAGAACACTGAAGCTTTCTTT
J gene: TRBJ1-1
clone size: -
V gene: TRBV29-1
D gene: -

CDR3 protein: CASSRQFGSPLHF
CDR3 DNA: TGTGCCAGCAGTCGACAGTTCGGTTCACCCCTCCACTTT
J gene: TRBJ1-6
clone size: -
V gene: TRBV27
D gene: -

CDR3 protein: CASSPGGNGNTIYF
CDR3 DNA: TGTGCCAGCAGCCCCGGGGGTAATGGAAACACCATATATTTT
J gene: TRBJ1-3
clone size: -
V gene: TRBV7-6
D gene: -

CDR3 protein: CASSSRDRGNTEAFF
CDR3 DNA: TGTGCCAGTAGTAGCCGAGACAGGGGAAACACTGAAGCTTTCTTT
J gene: TRBJ1-1
clone size: -
V gene: TRBV19
D gene: TRBD1

CDR3 protein: CASSQGLVSYNEQFF
CDR3 DNA: TGTGCCAGCAGCCAAGGTTTAGTAAGCTACAATGAGCAGTTCTTC
J gene: TRBJ2-1
clone size: -
V gene: TRBV4-2
D gene: -

CDR3 protein: CASSESEKLFF
CDR3 DNA: TGTGCCAGCAGTGAATCAGAAAAACTGTTTTTT
J gene: TRBJ1-4
clone size: -
V gene: TRBV6-1
D gene: -

CDR3 protein: CASSSRGSLNSPLHF
CDR3 DNA: TGTGCCAGCAGCTCCAGGGGCAGCCTTAATTCACCCCTCCACTTT
J gene: TRBJ1-6
clone size: once
V gene: TRBV5-6
D gene: -

CDR3 protein: CASPDRNTGELFF
CDR3 DNA: TGTGCCAGCCCGGACAGGAACACCGGGGAGCTGTTTTTT
J gene: TRBJ2-2
clone size: -
V gene: TRBV19
D gene: -

CDR3 protein: CASSLDRTGKNTEAFF
CDR3 DNA: TGTGCCAGCAGCTTAGATCGGACAGGGAAGAACACTGAAGCTTTCTTT
J gene: TRBJ1-1
clone size: -
V gene: TRBV7-2
D gene: TRBD1

CDR3 protein: CASSWTSDKGETQYF
CDR3 DNA: TGTGCCAGCAGTTGGACTAGCGATAAGGGGGAGACCCAGTACTTC
J gene: TRBJ2-5
clone size: -
V gene: TRBV28
D gene: TRBD2

CDR3 protein: CASSDSGGSTDTQYF
CDR3 DNA: TGTGCCAGCAGTGACAGCGGCGGGTCCACAGATACGCAGTATTTT
J gene: TRBJ2-3
clone size: -
V gene: TRBV6-4
D gene: -

CDR3 protein: CASSGSGYEQYF
CDR3 DNA: TGTGCCAGCAGTGGTTCAGGCTACGAGCAGTACTTC
J gene: TRBJ2-7
clone size: few
V gene: TRBV2
D gene: -

CDR3 protein: CAKNRGPHTHNEQFF
CDR3 DNA: TGTGCCAAAAACAGGGGCCCTCACACCCACAATGAGCAGTTCTTC
J gene: TRBJ2-1
clone size: -
V gene: TRBV21-1
D gene: -

CDR3 protein: CASSLGGGQSYTF
CDR3 DNA: TGTGCCAGCAGCTTAGGCGGAGGGCAGAGCTACACCTTC
J gene: TRBJ1-2
clone size: -
V gene: TRBV7-2
D gene: -

CDR3 protein: CATTPSEGGYGYTF
CDR3 DNA: TGTGCAACTACCCCCTCTGAGGGCGGCTATGGCTACACCTTC
J gene: TRBJ1-2
clone size: -
V gene: TRBV19
D gene: -

CDR3 protein: CASSLGDRGIRGDEQYF
CDR3 DNA: TGTGCCAGCAGCTTAGGGGACAGGGGGATAAGGGGCGACGAGCAGTACTTC
J gene: TRBJ2-7
clone size: -
V gene: TRBV7-6
D gene: TRBD1

CDR3 protein: CASTLTNQGGGNEKLFF
CDR3 DNA: TGTGCCAGCACCCTAACGAACCAGGGGGGTGGTAATGAAAAACTGTTTTTT
J gene: TRBJ1-4
clone size: once
V gene: TRBV2
D gene: TRBD1

CDR3 protein: CASKRSGIAGNQPQHF
CDR3 DNA: TGTGCCAGTAAAAGGTCCGGAATAGCGGGCAATCAGCCCCAGCATTTT
J gene: TRBJ1-5
clone size: -
V gene: TRBV19
D gene: -

CDR3 protein: CASSLVDFQETQYF
CDR3 DNA: TGTGCCAGCAGCTTGGTCGACTTCCAAGAGACCCAGTACTTC
J gene: TRBJ2-5
clone size: -
V gene: TRBV5-8
D gene: -

CDR3 protein: CASSLIRATGYTF
CDR3 DNA: TGTGCCAGCAGCTTAATCAGGGCGACTGGCTACACCTTC
J gene: TRBJ1-2
clone size: -
V gene: TRBV7-9
D gene: -

CDR3 protein: CASSQVVWMDRGESTDTQYF
CDR3 DNA: TGTGCCAGCAGCCAGGTGGTATGGATGGACCGGGGGGAAAGCACAGATACGCAGTATTTT
J gene: TRBJ2-3
clone size: -
V gene: TRBV4-2
D gene: TRBD2

CDR3 protein: CASSVRGMESPLHF
CDR3 DNA: TGTGCCAGCAGTGTCAGGGGAATGGAATCACCCCTCCACTTT
J gene: TRBJ1-6
clone size: -
V gene: TRBV6-5
D gene: -

CDR3 protein: CASSPLGELFF
CDR3 DNA: TGTGCCAGCAGCCCCCTTGGGGAGCTGTTTTTT
J gene: TRBJ2-2
clone size: -
V gene: TRBV28
D gene: -

CDR3 protein: CASSQEPGADTQYF
CDR3 DNA: TGTGCCAGCAGCCAAGAGCCCGGAGCAGATACGCAGTATTTT
J gene: TRBJ2-3
clone size: once
V gene: TRBV14
D gene: -

CDR3 protein: CATGPRQGGNQPQHF
CDR3 DNA: TGTGCCACCGGACCAAGACAGGGTGGAAATCAGCCCCAGCATTTT
J gene: TRBJ1-5
clone size: -
V gene: TRBV15
D gene: TRBD1

CDR3 protein: CASSQKSAGGYNEQFF
CDR3 DNA: TGCGCCAGCAGCCAAAAGTCTGCGGGAGGGTACAATGAGCAGTTCTTC
J gene: TRBJ2-1
clone size: -
V gene: TRBV4-3
D gene: TRBD2

CDR3 protein: CAISEGGVNTEAFF
CDR3 DNA: TGTGCCATCAGTGAAGGAGGGGTGAACACTGAAGCTTTCTTT
J gene: TRBJ1-1
clone size: -
V gene: TRBV10-3
D gene: -

CDR3 protein: CASSEPGDNTGELFF
CDR3 DNA: TGTGCCAGCAGTGAACCAGGGGATAACACCGGGGAGCTGTTTTTT
J gene: TRBJ2-2
clone size: -
V gene: TRBV6-1
D gene: -

CDR3 protein: CASSFFGDPKSNYGYTF
CDR3 DNA: TGTGCCAGCAGCTTCTTCGGGGATCCAAAGTCTAACTATGGCTACACCTTC
J gene: TRBJ1-2
clone size: -
V gene: TRBV7-8
D gene: -

CDR3 protein: CASSLSSTGELFF
CDR3 DNA: TGTGCCAGCAGTTTATCCAGCACCGGGGAGCTGTTTTTT
J gene: TRBJ2-2
clone size: once
V gene: TRBV27
D gene: -

CDR3 protein: CAISISGEGSYNEQFF
CDR3 DNA: TGTGCCATCAGTATATCAGGGGAGGGGTCCTACAATGAGCAGTTCTTC
J gene: TRBJ2-1
clone size: -
V gene: TRBV10-3
D gene: -

CDR3 protein: CASSLGLAIQETQYF
CDR3 DNA: TGCGCCAGCAGCTTGGGACTAGCTATCCAAGAGACCCAGTACTTC
J gene: TRBJ2-5
clone size: -
V gene: TRBV5-1
D gene: TRBD2

CDR3 protein: CASSYRNIQYF
CDR3 DNA: TGTGCCAGCAGCTACAGGAACATTCAGTACTTC
J gene: TRBJ2-4
clone size: -
V gene: TRBV6-1
D gene: -

CDR3 protein: CASLRGDTQYF
CDR3 DNA: TGTGCCAGCCTGAGAGGAGATACGCAGTATTTT
J gene: TRBJ2-3
clone size: -
V gene: TRBV18
D gene: -